This T cell receptor (beta chain) was identified in a study of molecular identifiers for immune sequencing clone quantification. Findings and caveats of the study: Clones with over 20 RNA copies captured over 98% of effector molecules but under 1% of naive ones.

The V end lost 6 bases, the J end lost 0 bases, and 9 bases lay between the germline ends. Germline CDR1 reads ENHRY; CDR2 reads SYGVKD. The CDR3 sequence is 14 residues long. Both previously described methods and listed TCR primers were employed to make bulk TCR libraries. TCRdb recomputed calls from the PCR reads with MiXCR, one row per CDR3 protein. Of about half a million distinct CDR3 sequences listed, less than 30% are singletons. As regards this clonotype: Its antigen is currently unknown.

Naive CD8 T cells were picked out by sorting for CD8+CD4-CCR7+CD45RA+. Sequencing used naive CD8+ T cells from blood, with Jurkat cell RNA spiked in. Specified subset: FACS-sorted CD8+CD4-CCR7+CD45RA+ naive T cells. This sequence joins TRBV10-3 and TRBJ1-5; no definite D call. The sequence was obtained from a human donor in good health. Some libraries in this study had Jurkat cell RNA spiked in. This CDR3 is CAISQHISNQPQHF. CDR3 nucleotides: TGTGCCATCAGCCAACATATTAGCAATCAGCCCCAGCATTTT.